The T cell receptor beta chain under discussion was sequenced for a study of T-cell memory formation after mild COVID-19. Via MiXCR, TCRdb re-called the 5' RACE reads, giving one row per CDR3 protein. The table shows 190,000 or so distinct CDR3 sequences, with about 21% occurring only once. Per germline, CDR1 KGHDR and CDR2 SFDVKD. The CDR3 spans 13 residues. V was clipped by 2 bases and J by 9 bases, with 10 bases between them. The clonotype originates from an adult woman who had mild COVID-19 (a few samples of this study predate the infection). Cell type and time point are not known. J is TRBJ2-1 and V is TRBV24-1, with D possibly matching TRBD2 (6 bases). Material for sequencing was PBMCs or a T cell subset sorted from them (not recorded which). The CDR3 region is CATSDSSSAEQFF. The CDR3 coding sequence is TGTGCCACCAGTGATTCGTCTAGCGCTGAGCAGTTCTTC.